This T cell receptor beta chain was sequenced during a study of blood T cell repertoires in COVID-19. Per the germline V gene, CDR1 is MGHRA and CDR2 is YSYEKL. V gave up 0 bases and J gave up 12 bases, with 14 bases separating them. This CDR3 has 13 residues. The method was immunoSEQ multiplex PCR; TCRdb's version includes in-frame clones alone and lacks a portion of them. The sample has roughly 340,000 clones, about 89% seen once. This clonotype was obtained from a man aged 35 to 55 in a cohort exposed to, infected with or recovered from COVID-19 (not recorded which). The sequenced sample consisted of PBMCs or T cells enriched from blood (not recorded which). The chain joins TRBV4-1 to TRBJ1-1; D is possibly TRBD1 (5 bases). The CDR3 bases are TGCGCCAGCAGCCAAGAAAGGCCAGGGAAAACTTTCTTT. Translating gives CASSQERPGKTFF.